Following are 4 T cell receptor beta chains from one sample sequenced in a study of blood T cell repertoires in COVID-19. Data came from immunoSEQ multiplex PCR; TCRdb stores just in-frame clones and leaves some out. The sample has some 200,000 clones, around 87% seen once; the top ten hold approximately 2.2%. Sample: PBMCs or T cells enriched from blood (not recorded which). The receptors were sampled from a woman younger than 45 who had recovered from COVID-19.

This chain joins TRBV7-9 and TRBJ1-1; maybe TRBD1 (5 bases). With 5 bases removed from V and 1 base from J, the gap between germline ends came to 14 bases. CDR1 and CDR2 (germline): SEHNR, FQNEAQ (reference sequence). This CDR3 is built from 15 residues. CDR3 amino acids: CASSRQQTANTEAFF. The CDR3, as DNA: TGTGCCAGCAGCCGCCAGCAGACAGCGAACACTGAAGCTTTCTTT. Based on the CDR3 plus reference TRBV7-9 and TRBJ1-1, the full variable domain is DTGVSQNPRHKITKRGQNVTFRCDPISEHNRLYWYRQTLGQGPEFLTYFQNEAQLEKSRLLSDRFSAERPKGSFSTLEIQRTEQGDSAMYLCASSRQQTANTEAFFGQGTRLTVV.

This chain uses TRBV19 with TRBJ2-5, with 8 bases aligning to TRBD2. J gave up 4 bases and V 1 base, and 8 bases lay outside the gene matches. Germline V gene lookup returns CDR1 LNHDA and CDR2 SQIVND (reference sequence). The CDR3 extends over 16 amino acids. Here the CDR3 reads CASSIGTSLYSETQYF. CDR3 bases: TGTGCCAGTAGTATAGGGACTAGCCTATATTCAGAGACCCAGTACTTC.

With respect to this clone: This same CDR3 is encoded by further DNA sequences in the sample. The rearrangement joins TRBV24-1 to TRBJ1-5; D is undetermined. The CDR3 is made up of 13 amino acids. Trimming left V 5 bases short and J 4 bases short, with 8 bases between. Germline loops: CDR1 KGHDR, CDR2 SFDVKD. CDR3 in amino acids: CATSGGGNQPQHF. The CDR3 DNA is TGTGCCACCAGTGGCGGAGGGAATCAGCCCCAGCATTTT.

This CDR3 reads CASSSRQAKAYGYTF. CDR3 sequence (DNA): TGTGCCAGCAGTTCCAGACAGGCTAAGGCCTATGGCTACACCTTC. This rearrangement joins TRBV6-5 to TRBJ1-2, with D possibly TRBD1 on 6 matching bases. V dropped 4 bases and J dropped 4 bases, with 16 bases sitting between them. The V gene's germline CDR1 is MNHEY and CDR2 SVGAGI. The CDR3 sequence is 15 residues long.